This T cell receptor (beta chain) was recorded in a study of OX40 agonist ivuxolimab in advanced cancers. This clone was observed a handful of times. Data came from immunoSEQ multiplex PCR; TCRdb stores just in-frame clones and leaves some out. This sample yields tens of thousands of clones, of which approximately 84% are seen a single time; approximately 7.4% belongs to the top ten. The V end was cut by 4 bases, the J end by 4 bases, with 17 bases between. This CDR3 has 15 amino acids. Germline CDR1 and CDR2: MNHEY and SVGAGI. The sequencing used CD4+ or CD8+ T cells sorted from blood, collected in a trial of the OX40 agonist ivuxolimab. The receptor was derived from an adult with an advanced solid tumor such as melanoma, head and neck, liver or kidney cancer. The chain joins TRBV6-5 to TRBJ2-7; a possible D gene is TRBD2 (7 bases). In nucleotides, the CDR3 is TGTGCCAGCAGTTCATCGGCCGGGGGGCGGTACGAGCAGTACTTC. Protein: CASSSSAGGRYEQYF.